These T cell receptor beta chains were read from a single sample in a study of cytomegalovirus exposure and HLA in healthy donors. The method was immunoSEQ multiplex PCR; TCRdb's version includes in-frame clones alone and lacks a portion of them. Of more than 85,000 clones listed, around four fifths are singletons. The sample was PBMCs. The receptors were sampled from an older woman in good health and CMV-seropositive. Each CDR3 is given with its conserved first and last residue.

>TRBJ2-3|TRBV29-1
CSGRTGLATDTQYF
>TRBJ1-2|TRBV4-2
CASSQDLKGAGGYTF
>TRBJ1-1|TRBV18
CASSPPVGGNTEAFF
>TRBJ1-2|TRBV6-1
CASSVEGVYGYTF
>TRBJ1-4|TRBV5-4
CASSLAGEGRLQEKLFF
>TRBJ2-7|TRBV7-9
CSSTLSPRSYEQYF
>TRBJ2-1|TRBV6-5
CASQASGRNEQFF
>TRBJ1-3|TRBV16
CASSQGQGGNTIYF
>TRBJ1-1|TRBV7-9
CASSFGGARNTEAFF
>TRBJ2-7|TRBV7-9
CASSLEAYEQYF
>TRBJ2-3|TRBV2
CASSELVTSGPSF
>TRBJ1-2|TRBV7-9
CASSPPEVRVGANYGYTF
>TRBJ2-1|TRBV5-1
CASSFTRPGNEQFF
>TRBJ2-7|TRBV10-1
CASSESPPGYRFYEQYF
>TRBJ1-1|TRBV7-6
CASSLRQGGPEAFF
>TRBJ2-7|TRBV18
CASSPGSTSYEQYF
>TRBJ1-6|TRBV30
CAWISWGQNSPLHF
>TRBJ2-1|TRBV7-2
CASSGLAGGRGQFF
>TRBJ2-7|TRBV10-1
CASSERFSGLTSYEQYF
>TRBJ1-1|TRBV13
CASSLDSWNTEAFF
>TRBJ2-5|TRBV9
CASSPRGQAEETQYF
>TRBJ1-4|TRBV7-9
CASSLRGLDSEKLFF
>TRBJ2-7|TRBV5-4
CASSLHTGNFISSYEQYF
>TRBJ1-6|TRBV28
CASSPYLGASVSPLHF
>TRBJ2-5|TRBV19
CASRRTRQETQYF
>TRBJ2-3|TRBV7-9
CASSTGTSGTDTQYF
>TRBJ2-5|TRBV30
CAWSPLGTGNQETQYF
>TRBJ1-2|TRBV30
CAWSLDSNYGYTF
>TRBJ2-7|TRBV5-6
CASSLLAQTYEQYF
>TRBJ1-1|TRBV28
CASSPYTRNTEAFF
>TRBJ1-1|TRBV28
CATQLLQGFTEAFF